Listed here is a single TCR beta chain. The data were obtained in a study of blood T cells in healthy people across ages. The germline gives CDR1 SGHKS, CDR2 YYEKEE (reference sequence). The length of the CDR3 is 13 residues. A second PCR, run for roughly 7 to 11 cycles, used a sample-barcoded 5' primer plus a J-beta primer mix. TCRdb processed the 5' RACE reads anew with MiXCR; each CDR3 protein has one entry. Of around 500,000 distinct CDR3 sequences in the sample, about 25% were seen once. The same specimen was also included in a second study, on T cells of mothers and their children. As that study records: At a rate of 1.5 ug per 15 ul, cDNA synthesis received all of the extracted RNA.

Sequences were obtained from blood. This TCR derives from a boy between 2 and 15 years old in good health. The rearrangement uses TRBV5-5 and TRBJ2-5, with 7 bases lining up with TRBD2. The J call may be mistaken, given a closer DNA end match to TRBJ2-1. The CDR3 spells CASRAWQERGQFF. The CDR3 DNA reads TGTGCCAGCAGAGCTTGGCAAGAGCGGGGGCAGTTCTTC.